In its sample, the clone carrying this TCR beta chain was seen many times. The CDR3 is 13 amino acids. The V gene end was trimmed by 6 bases and the J gene end by 4 bases; junction bases not matched to a gene: 4. Germline lookup yields CDR1 SNHLY and CDR2 FYNNEI. The data originate from a study of T cells in Graves' hyperthyroidism and ophthalmopathy. Amplified TCR beta CDR3 regions came from RNA transcripts. The HTBI primer set was used in a first-round RT-PCR of the TCR CDR3. TCRdb processed the multiplex PCR reads anew with MiXCR; each CDR3 protein has one entry. The table records some 350,000 distinct CDR3 sequences, under 20% of them present only once.

The sample consisted of blood. The genes are TRBV2 and TRBJ1-1; 8 bases are a match to TRBD1. This clonotype originated in a woman aged 18-30 years with Graves' hyperthyroidism. In DNA form, the CDR3 reads TGTGCCAGCAGGGAGACAGGGGCCACTGAAGCTTTCTTT. Its translation is CASRETGATEAFF.